The 4 T cell receptor beta chains reported below all come from one sample, sequenced in a study of blood T cell repertoires in COVID-19 (dated by TCRdb to 2020 to 2021). The method behind the library was the immunoSEQ multiplex PCR assay. TCRdb provides this immuneACCESS table in a form limited to in-frame rearrangements. Some clones are lacking; in checked studies, under half of them reflect an unresolved V gene, and why the rest are absent is not known. The sample table shows 200,000 to 250,000 clones, and 85% are seen once. 15% to 20% of the sample lies in the top ten. Input material: PBMCs or T cells enriched from blood (not recorded which). All receptors derive from a man aged 35-49 years who had recovered from COVID-19.

The chain employs TRBV7-9 and TRBJ2-7; TRBD2 aligns across 8 bases. The germline gives CDR1 SEHNR, CDR2 FQNEAQ (reference sequence). There are 17 residues in the CDR3. Germline trimming cut 5 bases from V and 2 bases from J; bases unmatched to any gene: 14. Here the CDR3 reads CASSPPVGLAGPYEQYF. The CDR3 DNA sequence: TGTGCCAGCAGCCCGCCTGTAGGCCTAGCGGGTCCCTACGAGCAGTACTTC.

The chain couples TRBV5-4 to TRBJ2-2; D perhaps matches TRBD1 (6 bases). Trimming shortened V by 2 bases and J by 3 bases, and 11 bases separated the two germline ends. The CDR3 loop spans 15 amino acids. CDR1 SGHNT and CDR2 YYREEE come from the germline V gene (reference sequence). This CDR3 is CASSLQGADTGELFF. The DNA for the CDR3 is TGTGCCAGCAGCTTACAGGGAGCCGACACCGGGGAGCTGTTTTTT. The full variable domain, completed using reference TRBV5-4 and TRBJ2-2, is ETGVTQSPTHLIKTRGQQVTLRCSSQSGHNTVSWYQQALGQGPQFIFQYYREEENGRGNFPPRFSGLQFPNYSSELNVNALELDDSALYLCASSLQGADTGELFFGEGSRLTVL.

This chain links TRBV19 with TRBJ1-2; D is possibly TRBD1 (6 bases). Germline V gene sequence: CDR1 LNHDA, CDR2 SQIVND (reference sequence). The CDR3 is made up of 15 amino acids. V dropped 3 bases and J dropped 0 bases, with 11 bases sitting between them. The DNA for the CDR3 is TGTGCCAGTAGTATGGGGGACAAAGCTAACTATGGCTACACCTTC. The encoded protein is CASSMGDKANYGYTF.

The gene calls are TRBV9 and TRBJ1-1, with D perhaps matching TRBD1 (6 bases). Germline CDR1 is SGDLS and CDR2 is YYNGEE. The CDR3 consists of 15 residues. V lost 4 bases and J lost 0, with 13 bases in between. The CDR3 nucleotides are TGTGCCAGCAGCACACAGGGACATATGAACACTGAAGCTTTCTTT. It specifies CASSTQGHMNTEAFF.